This T cell receptor beta chain stems from a study of blood T cell repertoires in COVID-19. Assay used: immunoSEQ multiplex PCR; TCRdb lists only in-frame clones, some missing. The repertoire consists of 200,000 to 300,000 clones, with about 87% occurring once and the leading ten covering less than 3%. The count of this clone is one. Sequencing was carried out using peripheral blood. The sequence came from a woman aged 45-65 years with acute or convalescent COVID-19.

CDR3 amino acids: CASSLSGSGNYEQYF. The CDR3 DNA follows: TGTGCCAGCAGTTTATCGGGTAGCGGAAATTACGAGCAGTACTTC. The chain joins TRBV27 to TRBJ2-7; TRBD2 is a possible D gene (6 bases). V was pared by 0 bases and J by 4 bases, with 13 bases between. CDR3 length: 15 residues. Germline assignment: CDR1 MNHEY and CDR2 SMNVEV (reference sequence).